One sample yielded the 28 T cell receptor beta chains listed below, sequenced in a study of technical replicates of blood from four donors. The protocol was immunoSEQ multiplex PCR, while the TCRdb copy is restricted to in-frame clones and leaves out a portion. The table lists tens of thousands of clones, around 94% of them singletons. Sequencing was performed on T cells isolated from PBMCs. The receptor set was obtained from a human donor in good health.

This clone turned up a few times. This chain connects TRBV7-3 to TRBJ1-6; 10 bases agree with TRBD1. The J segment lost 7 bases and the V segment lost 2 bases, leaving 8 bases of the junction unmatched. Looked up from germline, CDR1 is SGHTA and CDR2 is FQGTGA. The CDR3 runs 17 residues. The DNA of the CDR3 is TGTGCCAGCAGCTTAGGAGGGACAGGGGCCGCAAATTCACCCCTCCACTTT. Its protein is CASSLGGTGAANSPLHF.

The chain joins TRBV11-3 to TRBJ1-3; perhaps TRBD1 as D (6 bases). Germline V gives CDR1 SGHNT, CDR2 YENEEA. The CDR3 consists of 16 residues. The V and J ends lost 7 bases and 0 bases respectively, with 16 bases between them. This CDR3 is CASTRSGVFSGNTIYF. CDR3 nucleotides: TGTGCCAGCACCCGTTCAGGGGTCTTCTCTGGAAACACCATATATTTT.

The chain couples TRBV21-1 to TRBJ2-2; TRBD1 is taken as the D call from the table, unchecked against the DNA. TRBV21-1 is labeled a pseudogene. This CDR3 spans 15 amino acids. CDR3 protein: CSPLLTGEITGELFF. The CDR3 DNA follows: TGCAGCCCTCTTCTTACAGGGGAGATCACCGGGGAGCTGTTTTTT.

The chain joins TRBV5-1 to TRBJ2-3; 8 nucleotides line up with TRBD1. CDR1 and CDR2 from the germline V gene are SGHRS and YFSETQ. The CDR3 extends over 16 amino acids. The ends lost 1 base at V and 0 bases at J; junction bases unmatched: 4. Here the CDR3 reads CASSLSGQVSTDTQYF. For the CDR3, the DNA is TGCGCCAGCAGCTTGTCGGGACAGGTTAGCACAGATACGCAGTATTTT.

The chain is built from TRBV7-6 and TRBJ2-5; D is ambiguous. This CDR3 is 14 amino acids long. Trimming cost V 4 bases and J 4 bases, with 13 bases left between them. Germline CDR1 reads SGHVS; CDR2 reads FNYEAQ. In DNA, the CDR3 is TGTGCCAGCAGCTCAAGCTTTTCGGGAGAGACCCAGTACTTC. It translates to CASSSSFSGETQYF.

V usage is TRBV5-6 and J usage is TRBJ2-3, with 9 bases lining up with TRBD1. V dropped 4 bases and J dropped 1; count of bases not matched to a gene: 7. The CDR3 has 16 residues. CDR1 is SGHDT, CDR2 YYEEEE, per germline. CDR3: CASSMQWDRGTDTQYF. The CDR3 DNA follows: TGTGCCAGCAGCATGCAGTGGGACAGGGGCACAGATACGCAGTATTTT.

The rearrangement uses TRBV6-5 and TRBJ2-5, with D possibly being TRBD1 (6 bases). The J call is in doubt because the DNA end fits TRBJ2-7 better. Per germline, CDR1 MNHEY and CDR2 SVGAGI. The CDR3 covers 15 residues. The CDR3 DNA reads TGTGCCAGCAGTTACTCGATGGGGGCTTCCTACGAGCAGTACTTC. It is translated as CASSYSMGASYEQYF.

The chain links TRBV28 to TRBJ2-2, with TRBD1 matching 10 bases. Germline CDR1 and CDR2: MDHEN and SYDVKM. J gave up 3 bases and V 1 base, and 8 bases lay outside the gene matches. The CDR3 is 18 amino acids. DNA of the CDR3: TGTGCCAGCAGTTTATTTCCCGACAGGGGGCGAGACACCGGGGAGCTGTTTTTT. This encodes CASSLFPDRGRDTGELFF.

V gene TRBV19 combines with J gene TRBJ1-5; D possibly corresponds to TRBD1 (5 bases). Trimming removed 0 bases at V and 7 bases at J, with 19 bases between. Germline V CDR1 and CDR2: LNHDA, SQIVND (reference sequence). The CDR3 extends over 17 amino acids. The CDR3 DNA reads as TGTGCCAGTAGTATAGATCTATGGGGGGGAACGGGACAGCCCCAGCATTTT. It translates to CASSIDLWGGTGQPQHF.

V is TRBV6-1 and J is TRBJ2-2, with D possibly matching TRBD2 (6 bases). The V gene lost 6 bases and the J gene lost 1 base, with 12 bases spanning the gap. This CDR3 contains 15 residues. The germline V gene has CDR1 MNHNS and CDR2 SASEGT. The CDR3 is CASSRGLLNTGELFF. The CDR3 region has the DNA TGTGCCAGCAGCCGGGGACTTTTGAACACCGGGGAGCTGTTTTTT.

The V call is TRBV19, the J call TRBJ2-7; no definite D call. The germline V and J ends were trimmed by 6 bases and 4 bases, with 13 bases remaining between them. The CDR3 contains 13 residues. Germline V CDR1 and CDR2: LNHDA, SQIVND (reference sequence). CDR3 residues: CASRGEGHYEQYF. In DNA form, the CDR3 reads TGTGCCAGTAGGGGCGAAGGTCATTACGAGCAGTACTTC.

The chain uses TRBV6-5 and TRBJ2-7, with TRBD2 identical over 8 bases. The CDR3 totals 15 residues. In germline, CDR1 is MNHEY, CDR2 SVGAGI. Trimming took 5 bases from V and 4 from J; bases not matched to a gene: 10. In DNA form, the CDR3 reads TGTGCCAGCAGTAACAGGAGGAGCGGGAGTTACGAGCAGTACTTC. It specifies CASSNRRSGSYEQYF.

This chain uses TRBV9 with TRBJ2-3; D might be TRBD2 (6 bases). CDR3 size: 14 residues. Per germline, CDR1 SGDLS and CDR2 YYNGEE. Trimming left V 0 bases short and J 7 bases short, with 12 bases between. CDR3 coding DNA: TGTGCCAGCAGCGTAGCGGAGGGGCAACATACGCAGTATTTT. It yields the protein CASSVAEGQHTQYF.

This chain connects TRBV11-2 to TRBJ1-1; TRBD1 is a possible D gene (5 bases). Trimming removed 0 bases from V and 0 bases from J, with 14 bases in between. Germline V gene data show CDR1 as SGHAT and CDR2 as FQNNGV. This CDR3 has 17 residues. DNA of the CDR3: TGTGCCAGCAGCTTAGATGTTTGGGGCAGCTTGAACACTGAAGCTTTCTTT. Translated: CASSLDVWGSLNTEAFF. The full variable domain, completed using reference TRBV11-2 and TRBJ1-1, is EAGVAQSPRYKIIEKRQSVAFWCNPISGHATLYWYQQILGQGPKLLIQFQNNGVVDDSQLPKDRFSAERLKGVDSTLKIQPAKLEDSAVYLCASSLDVWGSLNTEAFFGQGTRLTVV.

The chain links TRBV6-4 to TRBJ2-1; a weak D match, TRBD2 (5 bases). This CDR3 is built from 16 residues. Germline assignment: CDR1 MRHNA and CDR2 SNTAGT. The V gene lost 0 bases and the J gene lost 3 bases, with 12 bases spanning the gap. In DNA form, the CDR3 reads TGTGCCAGCAGTGACTCGAGCGGAGGCTTCTACAATGAGCAGTTCTTC. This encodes CASSDSSGGFYNEQFF.

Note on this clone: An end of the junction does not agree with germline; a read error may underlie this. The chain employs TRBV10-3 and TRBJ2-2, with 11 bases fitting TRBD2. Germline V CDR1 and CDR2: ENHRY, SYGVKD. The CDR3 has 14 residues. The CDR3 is CATSSGRAQGELFF. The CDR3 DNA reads TGTGCCACCAGTAGCGGGAGGGCCCAAGGGGAGCTGTTTTTT.

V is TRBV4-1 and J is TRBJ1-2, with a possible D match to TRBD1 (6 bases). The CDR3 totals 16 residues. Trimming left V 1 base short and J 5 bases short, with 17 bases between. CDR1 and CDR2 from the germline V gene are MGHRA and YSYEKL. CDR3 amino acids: CASSQVAGQKEYGYTF. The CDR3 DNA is TGCGCCAGCAGCCAAGTTGCCGGACAGAAGGAGTATGGCTACACCTTC.

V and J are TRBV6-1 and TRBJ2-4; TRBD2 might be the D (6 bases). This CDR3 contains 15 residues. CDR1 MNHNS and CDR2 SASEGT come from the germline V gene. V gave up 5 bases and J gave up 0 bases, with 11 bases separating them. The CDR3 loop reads CASSLAGGAKNIQYF. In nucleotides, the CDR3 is TGTGCCAGCAGTTTAGCCGGGGGAGCCAAAAACATTCAGTACTTC.

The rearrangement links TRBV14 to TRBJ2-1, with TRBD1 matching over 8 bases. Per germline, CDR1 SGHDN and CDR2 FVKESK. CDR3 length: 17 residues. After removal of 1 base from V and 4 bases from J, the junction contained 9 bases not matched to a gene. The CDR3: CASSQVVRDRRYNEQFF. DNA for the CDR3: TGTGCCAGCAGCCAAGTTGTCCGGGACAGGCGATACAATGAGCAGTTCTTC.

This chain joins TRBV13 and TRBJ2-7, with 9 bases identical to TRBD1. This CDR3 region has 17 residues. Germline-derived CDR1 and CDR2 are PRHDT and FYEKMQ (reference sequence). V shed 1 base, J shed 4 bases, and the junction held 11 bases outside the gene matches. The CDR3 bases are TGTGCCAGCAGCTTAGAAGGGAACGGGACAGGGTTATACGAGCAGTACTTC. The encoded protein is CASSLEGNGTGLYEQYF.

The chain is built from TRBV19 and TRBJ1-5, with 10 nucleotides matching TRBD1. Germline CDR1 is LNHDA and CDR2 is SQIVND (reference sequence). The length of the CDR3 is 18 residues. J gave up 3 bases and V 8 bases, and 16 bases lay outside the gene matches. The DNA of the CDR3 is TGTGCCAGTCAAAATGATTGGCGGGACAGGGGATACAATCAGCCCCAGCATTTT. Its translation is CASQNDWRDRGYNQPQHF.

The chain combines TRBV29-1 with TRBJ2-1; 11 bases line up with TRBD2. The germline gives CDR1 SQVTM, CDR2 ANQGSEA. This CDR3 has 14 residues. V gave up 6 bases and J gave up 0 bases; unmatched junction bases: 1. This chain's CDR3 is CSVGLADSYNEQFF. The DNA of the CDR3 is TGCAGCGTGGGACTAGCGGACTCCTACAATGAGCAGTTCTTC.

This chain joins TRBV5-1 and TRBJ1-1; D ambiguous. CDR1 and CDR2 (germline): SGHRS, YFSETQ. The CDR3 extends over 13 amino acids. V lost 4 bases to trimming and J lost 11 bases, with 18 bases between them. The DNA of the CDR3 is TGCGCCAGCAGCAAGGAAACTACACTAAATGCTTTCTTT. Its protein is CASSKETTLNAFF.

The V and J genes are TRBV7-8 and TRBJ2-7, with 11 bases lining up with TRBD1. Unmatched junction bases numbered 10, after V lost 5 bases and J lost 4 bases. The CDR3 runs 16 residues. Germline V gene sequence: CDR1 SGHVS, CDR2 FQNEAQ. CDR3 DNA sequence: TGTGCCAGCAGCAATAGCCGGGACAGGGGGTTATACGAGCAGTACTTC. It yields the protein CASSNSRDRGLYEQYF.

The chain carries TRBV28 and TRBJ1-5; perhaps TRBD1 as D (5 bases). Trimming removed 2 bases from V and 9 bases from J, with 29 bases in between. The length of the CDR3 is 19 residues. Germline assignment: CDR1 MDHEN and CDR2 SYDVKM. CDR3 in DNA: TGTGCCAGCAGTTTACCCGACCCTAGGGCAGGGACCGACGGGGGGCCCCAGCATTTT. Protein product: CASSLPDPRAGTDGGPQHF.

CDR3 nucleotides: TGTGCCAGCAGCTTGGACAGGGTAATATCTAACACTGAAGCTTTCTTT. Translated: CASSLDRVISNTEAFF. This sequence joins TRBV5-4 and TRBJ1-1; TRBD1 might be the D (6 bases). Trimming took off 0 bases at V and 2 bases at J, with 14 bases between the two ends. The CDR3 contains 16 residues. The V gene's germline CDR1 is SGHNT and CDR2 YYREEE (reference sequence). The full variable domain, rest sourced from reference TRBV5-4 and TRBJ1-1, is ETGVTQSPTHLIKTRGQQVTLRCSSQSGHNTVSWYQQALGQGPQFIFQYYREEENGRGNFPPRFSGLQFPNYSSELNVNALELDDSALYLCASSLDRVISNTEAFFGQGTRLTVV.

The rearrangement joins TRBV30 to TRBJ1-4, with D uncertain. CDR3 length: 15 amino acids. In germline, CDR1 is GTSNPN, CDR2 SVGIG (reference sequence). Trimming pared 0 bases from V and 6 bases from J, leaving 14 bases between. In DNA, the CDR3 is TGTGCCTGGAGTGTAATCCGGGGTTACTATGAAAAACTGTTTTTT. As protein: CAWSVIRGYYEKLFF.

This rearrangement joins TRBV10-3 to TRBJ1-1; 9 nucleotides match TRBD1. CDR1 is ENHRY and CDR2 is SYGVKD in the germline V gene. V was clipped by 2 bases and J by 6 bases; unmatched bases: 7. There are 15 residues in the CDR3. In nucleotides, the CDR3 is TGTGCCATCAGTGAGACAGGGGGCGTCCGGGCTGAAGCTTTCTTT. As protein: CAISETGGVRAEAFF.